These 3 T cell receptor beta chains were all obtained from the same sample, sequenced in a study of blood T cell repertoires in COVID-19. TCRdb's table, derived via immunoSEQ multiplex PCR, lists solely in-frame clones and lacks some. The sample lists about 210,000 clones; roughly 94% were seen once. The sample consisted of peripheral blood. The receptors were sampled from a man between 25 and 39 years old with acute or convalescent COVID-19.

The chain is built from TRBV7-8 and TRBJ2-6, with a tentative D call TRBD1 (5 bases). This CDR3 has 13 amino acids. Trimming took 1 base from V and 10 from J, leaving 8 bases between them. Germline CDR1 is SGHVS and CDR2 is FQNEAQ. This CDR3 reads CASSLVKGNVLTF. CDR3 sequence (DNA): TGTGCCAGCAGCTTAGTCAAGGGGAACGTCCTGACTTTC.

The chain links TRBV5-1 to TRBJ1-3, with TRBD1 as a possible D gene (6 bases). Germline V gene data show CDR1 as SGHRS and CDR2 as YFSETQ. Trimming pared 4 bases from V and 0 bases from J, leaving 8 bases between. The CDR3 contains 14 residues. CDR3 loop: CASSGDNSGNTIYF. The CDR3 nucleotides read TGCGCCAGCAGCGGGGACAACTCTGGAAACACCATATATTTT.

This clone was found once. This sequence joins TRBV6-4 and TRBJ2-2; D gene uncertain. V shed 8 bases and J shed 2 bases, with 12 bases lying between them. The CDR3 runs 14 residues. CDR1 is MRHNA, CDR2 SNTAGT, per germline. CDR3 sequence reads: CASGMMANTGELFF. The CDR3 DNA reads TGTGCCAGCGGTATGATGGCAAACACCGGGGAGCTGTTTTTT.